A selection of T cell receptor beta chains follows, all from one sample in a study of T cell responses to AZD1222 COVID-19 vaccine. Measured with immunoSEQ multiplex PCR; TCRdb has only the in-frame clones, and not every one. The sample comprises 100,000 to 140,000 clones, roughly 90% of which are singletons, and about 4.5% rests with the top ten. The starting material was peripheral blood, obtained on day 0 of AZD1222 vaccination. These receptors were collected from an adult in good health. Each CDR3 is given with its conserved first and last residue. A D gene is named only where the DNA matches it firmly. Size is omitted from some rows. Given values are once, few, many or a class for expanded clones.

j_call clone_size cdr3_length d_call v_call cdr3_aa cdr3_nt
TRBJ2-1 - 17 TRBD2 TRBV7-2 CASSSPAGTSGYNEQFF TGTGCCAGCAGCTCTCCCGCCGGGACTAGCGGCTACAATGAGCAGTTCTTC
TRBJ1-2 few 15 - TRBV4-3 CASSQVKGGRYGYTF TGCGCCAGCAGCCAGGTTAAAGGAGGGCGCTATGGCTACACCTTC
TRBJ2-1 - 13 - TRBV24-1 CATSDLWAGEQFF TGTGCCACCAGTGATTTGTGGGCAGGGGAGCAGTTCTTC
TRBJ1-1 few 14 TRBD1 TRBV18 CASSPATGRAEAFF TGTGCCAGCTCACCCGCGACAGGGAGGGCTGAAGCTTTCTTT
TRBJ2-7 - 15 - TRBV6-5 CASSLRAGSSYEQYF TGTGCCAGCAGCCTTCGGGCGGGCTCGTCCTACGAGCAGTACTTC
TRBJ1-2 - 12 - TRBV30 CAWNRRNYGYTF TGTGCCTGGAACAGAAGAAACTATGGCTACACCTTC
TRBJ1-5 - 13 - TRBV20-1 CSASDPGVQPQHF TGCAGTGCTAGTGACCCAGGGGTTCAGCCCCAGCATTTT
TRBJ1-1 - 17 - TRBV4-1 CASSQEVLGRGNTEAFF TGCGCCAGCAGCCAAGAAGTGCTAGGCAGGGGGAACACTGAAGCTTTCTTT
TRBJ1-3 - 17 TRBD1 TRBV28 CASSSPLTGAPGNTIYF TGTGCCAGCAGTTCACCCCTAACAGGGGCCCCTGGAAACACCATATATTTT
TRBJ2-7 - 14 TRBD1 TRBV3-1/TRBV3-2 CASSQWDRAYEQYF TGTGCCAGCAGCCAATGGGACAGAGCCTACGAGCAGTACTTC
TRBJ1-1 - 14 TRBD1 TRBV18 CASSPMQGAPEAFF TGTGCCAGCTCACCAATGCAGGGGGCGCCTGAAGCTTTCTTT
TRBJ2-7 - 15 - TRBV15 CATSRDVQGRYEQYF TGTGCCACCAGCAGAGATGTCCAGGGTCGCTACGAGCAGTACTTC
TRBJ1-1 - 13 TRBD1 TRBV10-3 CAKRDSVNTEAFF TGTGCCAAAAGGGACAGTGTGAACACTGAAGCTTTCTTT
TRBJ1-2 - 12 - TRBV7-9 CASSFGGNGYTF TGTGCCAGCAGCTTTGGGGGCAATGGCTACACCTTC
TRBJ1-6 - 14 - TRBV28 CASSLQGNSSPLHF TGTGCCAGCAGTTTACAGGGTAATTCGTCACCCCTCCACTTT
TRBJ2-7 - 14 - TRBV7-9 CASTPSGLYPKQYF TGTGCCAGCACCCCTTCGGGACTTTACCCAAAGCAGTACTTC
TRBJ2-2 - 15 - TRBV19 CASVSPRQHTGELFF TGTGCCAGTGTTTCTCCCAGACAGCACACCGGGGAGCTGTTTTTT
TRBJ2-1 - 11 TRBD2 TRBV20-1 CSATPGGGQFF TGCAGTGCTACGCCTGGCGGGGGGCAGTTCTTC
TRBJ2-3 - 12 - TRBV11-2 CASSQDSDTQYF TGTGCCAGCAGCCAGGACTCCGACACGCAGTATTTT
TRBJ1-2 - 16 TRBD1 TRBV5-1 CASSPGQGARNYGYTF TGCGCCAGCAGCCCCGGACAGGGGGCGCGTAACTATGGCTACACCTTC
TRBJ2-4 once 15 - TRBV6-5 CASSQVQGAKNIQYF TGTGCCAGCAGCCAAGTCCAGGGAGCCAAAAACATTCAGTACTTC
TRBJ2-7 - 12 - TRBV7-2 CASSRPAGEQYF TGTGCCAGCAGCCGACCTGCCGGCGAGCAGTACTTC
TRBJ1-2 - 15 - TRBV5-4 CASSLAGGRPYGYTF TGTGCCAGCAGCTTGGCGGGGGGGCGGCCCTATGGCTACACCTTC
TRBJ2-2 - 16 - TRBV5-5 CASSKTGELTLGELFF TGTGCCAGCAGCAAAACAGGCGAGCTTACGCTCGGGGAGCTGTTTTTT
TRBJ2-3 - 16 TRBD2 TRBV27 CASSFGLAGAADTQYF TGTGCCAGCAGTTTCGGACTAGCGGGAGCAGCAGATACGCAGTATTTT
TRBJ1-1 - 13 - TRBV19 CASSITGYTEAFF TGTGCCAGTAGTATAACAGGGTACACTGAAGCTTTCTTT
TRBJ1-1 - 15 TRBD1 TRBV2 CASSIGDREDTEAFF TGTGCCAGCAGTATAGGGGACAGGGAGGACACTGAAGCTTTCTTT
TRBJ2-1 - 16 - TRBV18 CASSPPNSQLYNEQFF TGTGCCAGCTCACCACCGAATTCTCAACTCTACAATGAGCAGTTCTTC
TRBJ2-1 - 14 - TRBV29-1 CSVEAANQRDEQFF TGCAGCGTTGAAGCAGCCAATCAAAGGGATGAGCAGTTCTTC
TRBJ2-1 - 13 - TRBV7-2 CASSRNRDNEQFF TGTGCCAGCAGCAGAAACCGTGACAACGAGCAGTTCTTC
TRBJ1-6 - 12 - TRBV27 CASTTGNSPLHF TGTGCCAGCACCACGGGCAATTCACCCCTCCACTTT
TRBJ1-6 - 16 TRBD1 TRBV30 CAWSAAQGQLNSPLHF TGTGCCTGGAGTGCAGCTCAGGGACAGCTGAATTCACCCCTCCACTTT
TRBJ2-1 - 19 TRBD2 TRBV7-2 CASSRSPAPGTSEGNEQFF TGTGCCAGCAGCCGTTCCCCTGCCCCCGGGACTAGTGAGGGGAATGAGCAGTTCTTC
TRBJ2-5 - 11 - TRBV6-6 CASSYLETQYF TGTGCCAGCAGTTACTTGGAGACCCAGTACTTC
TRBJ1-1 - 12 - TRBV7-9 CASRWGGTEAFF TGTGCCAGCAGATGGGGAGGCACTGAAGCTTTCTTT
TRBJ2-3 - 15 - TRBV7-9 CASSLGQGHTDTQYF TGTGCCAGCAGCTTAGGTCAGGGGCACACAGATACGCAGTATTTT
TRBJ2-7 - 14 TRBD1 TRBV7-8 CASSSGDRGYEQYF TGTGCCAGCAGCTCGGGGGACAGGGGCTACGAGCAGTACTTC
TRBJ2-5 - 15 TRBD2 TRBV6-5 CASSKKRGGQETQYF TGTGCCAGCAGCAAAAAGCGGGGGGGCCAAGAGACCCAGTACTTC
TRBJ1-5 - 17 - TRBV18 CASSPGPRDISNQPQHF TGTGCCAGCTCACCGGGACCCCGGGACATTAGCAATCAGCCCCAGCATTTT
TRBJ1-1 - 15 - TRBV19 CASRPPGVGNTEAFF TGTGCCAGTAGGCCTCCAGGGGTTGGGAACACTGAAGCTTTCTTT